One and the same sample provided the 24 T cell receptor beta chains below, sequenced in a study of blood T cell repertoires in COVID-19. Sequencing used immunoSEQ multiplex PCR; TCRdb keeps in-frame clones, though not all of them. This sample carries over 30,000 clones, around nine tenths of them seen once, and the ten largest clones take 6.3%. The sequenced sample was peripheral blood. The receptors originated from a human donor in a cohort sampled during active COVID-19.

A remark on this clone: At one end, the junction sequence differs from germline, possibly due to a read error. The CDR3 DNA reads TGTGCCAGCAGTCTAGCGGGAGGAGAGACCCAGTACTTC. Encoded protein: CASSLAGGETQYF. The gene calls are TRBV12-3 or TRBV12-4 and TRBJ2-5, with 11 bases fitting TRBD2. CDR3 length: 13 amino acids.

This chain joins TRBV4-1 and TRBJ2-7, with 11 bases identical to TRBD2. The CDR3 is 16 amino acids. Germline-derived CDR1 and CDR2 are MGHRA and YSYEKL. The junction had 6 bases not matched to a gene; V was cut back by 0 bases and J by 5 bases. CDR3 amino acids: CASSQDALAGAHEQYF. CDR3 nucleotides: TGCGCCAGCAGCCAAGATGCACTAGCGGGAGCCCACGAGCAGTACTTC.

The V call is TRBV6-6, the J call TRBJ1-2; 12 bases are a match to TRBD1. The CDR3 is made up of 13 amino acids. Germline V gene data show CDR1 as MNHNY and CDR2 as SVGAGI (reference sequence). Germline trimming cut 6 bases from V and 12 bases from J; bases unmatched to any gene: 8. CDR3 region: CASSKGTGGEDTF. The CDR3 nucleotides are TGTGCCAGCAGCAAGGGGACAGGGGGCGAGGACACCTTC.

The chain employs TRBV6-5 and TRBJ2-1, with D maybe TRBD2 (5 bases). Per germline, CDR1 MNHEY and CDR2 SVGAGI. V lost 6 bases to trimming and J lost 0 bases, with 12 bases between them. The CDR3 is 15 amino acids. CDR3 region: CASRVTRSSYNEQFF. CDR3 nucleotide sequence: TGTGCCAGCAGAGTTACTAGATCCTCCTACAATGAGCAGTTCTTC.

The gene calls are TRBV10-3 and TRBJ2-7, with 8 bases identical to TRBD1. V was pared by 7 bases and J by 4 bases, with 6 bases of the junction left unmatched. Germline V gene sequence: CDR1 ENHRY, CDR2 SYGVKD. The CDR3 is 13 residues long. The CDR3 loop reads CAIIETGDYEQYF. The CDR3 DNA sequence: TGTGCCATCATCGAGACAGGGGATTACGAGCAGTACTTC.

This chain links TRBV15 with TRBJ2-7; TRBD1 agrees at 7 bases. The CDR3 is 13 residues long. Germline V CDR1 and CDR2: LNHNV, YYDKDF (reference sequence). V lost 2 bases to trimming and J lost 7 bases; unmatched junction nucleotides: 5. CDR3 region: CATSRNRGQEQYF. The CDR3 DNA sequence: TGTGCCACCAGCAGAAACAGGGGACAGGAGCAGTACTTC.

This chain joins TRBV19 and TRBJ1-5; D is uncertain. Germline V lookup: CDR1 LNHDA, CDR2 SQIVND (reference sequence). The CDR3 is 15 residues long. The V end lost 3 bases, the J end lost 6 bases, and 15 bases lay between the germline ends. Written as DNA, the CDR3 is TGTGCCAGTAGTATCGTAAGAGGGTCGGTTCAGCCCCAGCATTTT. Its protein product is CASSIVRGSVQPQHF.

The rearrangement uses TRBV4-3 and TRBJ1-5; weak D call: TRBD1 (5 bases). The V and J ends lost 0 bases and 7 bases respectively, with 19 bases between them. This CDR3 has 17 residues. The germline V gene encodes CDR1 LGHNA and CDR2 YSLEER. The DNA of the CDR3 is TGCGCCAGCAGCCAAGATCATTGGGGGGGGTTGGGCCAGCCCCAGCATTTT. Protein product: CASSQDHWGGLGQPQHF.

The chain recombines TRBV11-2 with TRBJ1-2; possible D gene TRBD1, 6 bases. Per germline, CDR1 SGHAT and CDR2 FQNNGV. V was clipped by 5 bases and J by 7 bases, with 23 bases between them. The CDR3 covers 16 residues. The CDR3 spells CASSEIDLQGRGGYTF. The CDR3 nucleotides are TGTGCCAGCAGCGAAATCGATCTGCAGGGGCGAGGTGGCTACACCTTC. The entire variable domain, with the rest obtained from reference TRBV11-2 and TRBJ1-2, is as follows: EAGVAQSPRYKIIEKRQSVAFWCNPISGHATLYWYQQILGQGPKLLIQFQNNGVVDDSQLPKDRFSAERLKGVDSTLKIQPAKLEDSAVYLCASSEIDLQGRGGYTFGSGTRLTVV.

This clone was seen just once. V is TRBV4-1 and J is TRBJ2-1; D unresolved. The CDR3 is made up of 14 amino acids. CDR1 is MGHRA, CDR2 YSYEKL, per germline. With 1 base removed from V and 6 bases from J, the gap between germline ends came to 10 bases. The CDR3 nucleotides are TGCGCCAGCAGCCAAGTTTATATCTTCAATGAGCAGTTCTTC. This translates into CASSQVYIFNEQFF.

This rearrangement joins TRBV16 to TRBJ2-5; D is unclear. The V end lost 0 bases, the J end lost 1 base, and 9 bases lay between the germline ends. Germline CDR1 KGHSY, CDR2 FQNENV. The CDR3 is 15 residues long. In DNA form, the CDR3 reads TGTGCCAGCAGCCAATCCCCCTCCCTCCAAGAGACCCAGTACTTC. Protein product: CASSQSPSLQETQYF.

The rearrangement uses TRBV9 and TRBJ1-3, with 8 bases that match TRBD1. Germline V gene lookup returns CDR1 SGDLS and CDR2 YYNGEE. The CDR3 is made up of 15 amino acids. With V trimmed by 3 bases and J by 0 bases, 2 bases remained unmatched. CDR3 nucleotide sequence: TGTGCCAGCAGCGGGGGACAGGACTCTGGAAACACCATATATTTT. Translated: CASSGGQDSGNTIYF.

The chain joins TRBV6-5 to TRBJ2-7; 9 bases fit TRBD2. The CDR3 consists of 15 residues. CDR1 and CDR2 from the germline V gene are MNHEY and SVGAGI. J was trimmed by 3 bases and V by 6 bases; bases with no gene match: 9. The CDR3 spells CASSQPGGRVYEQYF. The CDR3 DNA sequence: TGTGCCAGCAGCCAACCGGGCGGGAGGGTCTACGAGCAGTACTTC.

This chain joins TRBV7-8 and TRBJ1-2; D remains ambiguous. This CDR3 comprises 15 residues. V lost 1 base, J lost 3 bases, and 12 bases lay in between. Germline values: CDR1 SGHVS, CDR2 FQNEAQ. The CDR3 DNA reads TGTGCCAGCAGCTTAGTTACGGGGTCGGACTATGGCTACACCTTC. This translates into CASSLVTGSDYGYTF.

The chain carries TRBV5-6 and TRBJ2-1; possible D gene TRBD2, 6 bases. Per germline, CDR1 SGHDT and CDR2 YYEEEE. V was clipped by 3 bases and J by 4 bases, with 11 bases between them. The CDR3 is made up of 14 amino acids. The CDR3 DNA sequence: TGTGCCAGCAGCTCCGCCGGGGGATACAATGAGCAGTTCTTC. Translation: CASSSAGGYNEQFF. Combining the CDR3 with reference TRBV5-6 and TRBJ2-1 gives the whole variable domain DAGVTQSPTHLIKTRGQQVTLRCSPKSGHDTVSWYQQALGQGPQFIFQYYEEEERQRGNFPDRFSGHQFPNYSSELNVNALLLGDSALYLCASSSAGGYNEQFFGPGTRLTVL.

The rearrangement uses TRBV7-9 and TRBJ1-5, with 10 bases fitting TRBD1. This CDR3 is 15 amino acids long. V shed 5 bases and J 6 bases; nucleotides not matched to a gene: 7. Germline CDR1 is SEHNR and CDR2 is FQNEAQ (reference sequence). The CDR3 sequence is CASSPAGTGAQPQHF. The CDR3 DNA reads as TGTGCCAGCAGCCCCGCCGGGACAGGGGCTCAGCCCCAGCATTTT. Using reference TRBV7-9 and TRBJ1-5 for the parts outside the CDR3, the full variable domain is DTGVSQNPRHKITKRGQNVTFRCDPISEHNRLYWYRQTLGQGPEFLTYFQNEAQLEKSRLLSDRFSAERPKGSFSTLEIQRTEQGDSAMYLCASSPAGTGAQPQHFGDGTRLSIL.

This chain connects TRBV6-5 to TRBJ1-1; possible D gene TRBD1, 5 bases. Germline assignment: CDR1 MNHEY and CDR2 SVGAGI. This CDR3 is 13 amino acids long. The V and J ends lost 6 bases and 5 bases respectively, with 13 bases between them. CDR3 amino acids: CASSRNRITEAFF. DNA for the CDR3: TGTGCCAGCAGCCGGAACAGGATAACTGAAGCTTTCTTT.

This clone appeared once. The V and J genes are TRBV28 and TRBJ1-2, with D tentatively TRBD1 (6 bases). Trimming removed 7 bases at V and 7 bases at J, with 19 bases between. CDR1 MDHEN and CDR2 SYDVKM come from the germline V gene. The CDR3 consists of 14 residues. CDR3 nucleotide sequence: TGTGCCAGCACTATAGAGGGGGTAAAGGTTGGCTACACCTTC. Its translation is CASTIEGVKVGYTF.

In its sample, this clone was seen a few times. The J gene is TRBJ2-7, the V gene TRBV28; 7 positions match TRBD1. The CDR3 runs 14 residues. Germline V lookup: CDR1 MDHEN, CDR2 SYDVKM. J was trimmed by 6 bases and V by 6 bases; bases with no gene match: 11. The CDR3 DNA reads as TGTGCCAGCAGATTTGGGACAGTAGTAGGCGAGCAGTACTTC. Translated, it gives CASRFGTVVGEQYF. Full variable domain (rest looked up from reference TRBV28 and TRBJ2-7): DVKVTQSSRYLVKRTGEKVFLECVQDMDHENMFWYRQDPGLGLRLIYFSYDVKMKEKGDIPEGYSVSREKKERFSLILESASTNQTSMYLCASRFGTVVGEQYFGPGTRLTVT.

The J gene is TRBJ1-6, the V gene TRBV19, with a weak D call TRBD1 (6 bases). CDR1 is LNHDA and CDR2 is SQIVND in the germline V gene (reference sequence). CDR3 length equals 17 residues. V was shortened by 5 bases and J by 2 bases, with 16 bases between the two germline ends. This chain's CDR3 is CASSPDRQSAYNSPLHF. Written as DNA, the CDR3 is TGTGCCAGTAGTCCCGACAGGCAGAGCGCCTATAATTCACCCCTCCACTTT.

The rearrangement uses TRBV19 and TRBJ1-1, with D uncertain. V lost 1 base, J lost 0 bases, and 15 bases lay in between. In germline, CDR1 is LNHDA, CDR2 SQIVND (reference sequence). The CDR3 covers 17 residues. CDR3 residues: CASSIGLRGLMNTEAFF. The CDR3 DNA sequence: TGTGCCAGTAGTATAGGTCTTCGCGGGCTCATGAACACTGAAGCTTTCTTT.

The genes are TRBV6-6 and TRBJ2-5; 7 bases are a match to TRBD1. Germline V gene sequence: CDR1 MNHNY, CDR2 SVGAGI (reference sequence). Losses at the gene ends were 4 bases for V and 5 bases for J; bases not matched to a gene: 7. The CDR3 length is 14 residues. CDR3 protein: CASSSRTGSETQYF. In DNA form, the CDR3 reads TGTGCCAGCAGTTCAAGGACAGGATCGGAGACCCAGTACTTC.

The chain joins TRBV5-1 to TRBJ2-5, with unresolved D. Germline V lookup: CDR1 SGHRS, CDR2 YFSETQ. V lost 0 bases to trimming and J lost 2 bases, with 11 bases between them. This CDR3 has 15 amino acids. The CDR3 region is CASSLDLRRQETQYF. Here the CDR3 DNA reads TGCGCCAGCAGCTTGGATCTGCGGAGACAAGAGACCCAGTACTTC.

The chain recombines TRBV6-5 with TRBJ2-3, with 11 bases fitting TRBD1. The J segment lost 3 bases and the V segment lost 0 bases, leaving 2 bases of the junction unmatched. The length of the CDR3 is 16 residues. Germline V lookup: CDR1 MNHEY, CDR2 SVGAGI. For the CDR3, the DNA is TGTGCCAGCAGTTACTCCGGGACAGGGGGAACAGATACGCAGTATTTT. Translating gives CASSYSGTGGTDTQYF.